This entry concerns a single T cell receptor beta chain. These data originate in a study of blood T cell repertoires in COVID-19. The CDR3 extends over 15 amino acids. V shed 3 bases and J 5 bases; nucleotides not matched to a gene: 9. Clones were read by immunoSEQ multiplex PCR, and TCRdb kept only the in-frame ones, dropping some. The sample lists roughly 60,000 clones, almost 85% occurring once. Sequencing was performed on peripheral blood. This chain uses TRBV5-3 with TRBJ2-7; 9 positions agree with TRBD1. TRBV5-3 is assigned to the ORF class and has an uncertain function. This TCR was recovered from a man aged 55 to 70 with COVID-19, enrolled during active disease. In DNA form, the CDR3 reads TGTGCCAGAAGCTGGGCCGGGACAGGGATCAACGAGCAGTACTTC. Its protein is CARSWAGTGINEQYF.